This T cell receptor beta chain was documented in a study of T cell changes during pregnancy in multiple sclerosis. Repertoires were generated with immunoSEQ multiplex PCR, while TCRdb's copy carries only in-frame clones and drops some. Of about 39,000 clones detected, approximately 91% appear once; the ten largest clones hold 3.5% to 5%. Germline CDR1 and CDR2: SEHNR and FQNEAQ (reference sequence). The CDR3 length is 15 residues. J lost 4 bases, V lost 5 bases, and 8 bases had no gene match. V and J are TRBV7-9 and TRBJ1-5, with TRBD1 matching over 7 bases. The source was CD8+ T cells from peripheral blood mononuclear cells, collected in the first trimester of pregnancy. The receptor was derived from a female donor with multiple sclerosis, enrolled in a pregnancy study. CDR3 in DNA: TGTGCCAGCAGCCCACAGGGGCCGGAGAATCAGCCCCAGCATTTT. Translation: CASSPQGPENQPQHF.